This T cell receptor (beta chain) was identified during a study of blood T cell repertoires in COVID-19 (dated by TCRdb to the early 2020s). For the wider study: Collaborator samples came from the United States, Italy and Spain and covered acute and convalescent phases of COVID-19. Where available, HLA class I and class II types were obtained from metadata supplied by the sample provider rather than from assay-based typing. The sample metadata nearly always contained a de-identified subject ID, COVID-19 status, age in years and sex. The dataset comprised deeply sampled blood TCRbeta repertoires from subjects exposed to, actively infected with, or recovered from COVID-19. Samples were obtained from the ongoing ImmuneRACE study (first 160 participants) and from roughly 1,300 subjects provided by 6 global collaborators. The repertoires were released in a freely available public database meant as a resource for research on the immune response to SARS-CoV-2. The prospective study material was composed of cDNA or gDNA derived from T cells, B-cell-depleted T cells, or PBMCs. Study-wide conclusions, independent of this receptor: Clinical and demographic metadata were provided uncurated, with the amount varying by source and participant.

Whole blood was collected in K2EDTA tubes by collaborating institutions according to the institutions' own protocols. For TCRbeta analysis, collaborators shipped samples as frozen whole blood, isolated PBMCs, or DNA extracted from either of those sample types. TCRbeta CDR3 regions were amplified from genomic DNA using the immunoSEQ Assay, a bias-controlled multiplex PCR. The paper's processing steps were these. The number of nucleated cells in each sample was estimated from the amplification of reference gene primers within the assay. To quantify the absolute abundance of each unique TCRbeta CDR3 rearrangement, sequence reads were collapsed and filtered. For each sample, productive Simpson clonality was calculated by taking the square root of Simpson's diversity index across productive rearrangements. Sourced from immuneACCESS, this table was stored by TCRdb with only in-frame sequences that have V and J called. A share of the clones is absent; for the studies checked, an unresolved V gene accounts for under half, and the remainder has no known explanation. The DNA gave D and trimming, while V, J and clone size come from that table. Recorded for this sample are 250,000 to 350,000 clones; approximately 89% of them occurred a single time. The top ten clones comprise under 15% of the sample.

Taken from the germline V gene (reference sequence), the CDR1 and CDR2 loops are LNHDA and SQIVND. Trimming removed 6 bases from V and 7 bases from J; the gene matches leave 9 bases unexplained. The CDR3 has 15 amino acids, counting the end cysteine and phenylalanine. Only the CDR3 DNA stays, 45 bases, in frame from base 1. This clone was observed once. The antigen it binds to is not known. Qualities for individual bases were not recorded, and no much larger clone is one base off. The receptor was isolated from a woman aged 60-75 years with acute or convalescent COVID-19. The chain is made from TRBV19 and TRBJ2-1, with 10 bases in between that match TRBD1. The source material was peripheral blood. The CDR3 corresponds to CASRIPGQGSNEQFF. The DNA is as follows: TGTGCCAGTAGAATACCGGGACAGGGGTCAAATGAGCAGTTCTTC.